The 27 T cell receptor beta chains reported below all come from one sample, sequenced in a study of post-analysis software for immune sequencing data (dated by TCRdb to the mid-2010s). The full study reports these points: Significantly higher frequencies in patients than in controls were found for about five TRBV segments, including TRBV5-6, TRBV5-1 and TRBV20-1.

These receptors' antigens are unknown. Library preparation employed PCR. The sequencer was an Illumina HiSeq 2500. To reduce PCR and sequencing biases, unique molecular identifiers were incorporated into the TCR beta cDNA libraries. The public sequencing data were trimmed at Q25 with fastp and processed into clonotypes with MiXCR by TCRdb, which kept only in-frame beta chains. Rows are combined by CDR3 protein, so each entry shows the most common genes and DNA. This sample gives hundreds of thousands of distinct CDR3 sequences in total; approximately 59% of them show up just once. Together, the top ten hold 10% to 12% of the sample. Source material: blood. The receptor set was obtained from a girl aged 2-10 years with multiple sclerosis.

The rearrangement joins TRBV29-1 to TRBJ2-7; 14 positions match TRBD2. The DNA end is a closer match to TRBJ2-5, so the J assignment may be wrong. The length of the CDR3 is 16 residues. Germline CDR1 reads SQVTM; CDR2 reads ANQGSEA. The CDR3 DNA sequence: TGCAGCGTTGTCCCCAGACTAGCGGGAGGGATCGAGACCCAGTACTTC. It yields the protein CSVVPRLAGGIETQYF.

Of note for this clonotype: A much larger clone sits a single nucleotide away, making a read error possible. The V and J genes are TRBV10-1 and TRBJ2-1; 7 nucleotides line up with TRBD1. Germline CDR1 and CDR2: WNHNN and SYGVQD (reference sequence). The CDR3 has 12 residues. Here the CDR3 DNA reads TGCGCCAGCAGCGGACAGGCAAATGGGCAGTTCTTC. This encodes CASSGQANGQFF.

This clonotype came up a few times. This chain joins TRBV7-8 and TRBJ2-3; D may be TRBD1 (5 bases). Germline V gene lookup returns CDR1 SGHVS and CDR2 FQNEAQ. The CDR3 is 16 residues long. V dropped 5 bases and J dropped 4 bases, with 19 bases sitting between them. CDR3 amino acids: CASSLNRWNRADTQYF. The CDR3 nucleotides read TGTGCCAGCAGCCTCAACAGGTGGAACCGCGCAGATACGCAGTATTTT.

Turning to this clonotype: Mismatch with germline at one junction end may stem from a read error. The V gene is TRBV7-6, the J gene TRBJ2-1, with D perhaps matching TRBD1 (6 bases). Per the germline V gene, CDR1 is SGHVS and CDR2 is FNYEAQ. The CDR3 runs 16 residues. The CDR3 loop is CASSPRTVGLYNERFF. The CDR3 DNA sequence: TGTGCCAGCAGCCCTCGGACAGTCGGACTTTACAATGAGCGGTTCTTC.

The chain couples TRBV12-3 or TRBV12-4 to TRBJ2-5; D is unclear. V lost 6 bases and J 4 bases, leaving 9 bases between the germline ends. The CDR3 consists of 12 residues. Written as DNA, the CDR3 is TGTGCCAGCAGCCCTTCTCGAGAGACCCAGTACTTC. Encoded protein: CASSPSRETQYF.

The V gene is TRBV4-1, the J gene TRBJ2-1; TRBD2 is a possible D gene (6 bases). Germline-derived CDR1 and CDR2 are MGHRA and YSYEKL. V lost 3 bases to trimming and J lost 10 bases, with 13 bases between them. The CDR3 is 13 residues long. CDR3 in DNA: TGCGCCAGCAGCCAGGAGACTAGATGGGAGCAGTTCTTC. It translates to CASSQETRWEQFF.

This sequence joins TRBV2 and TRBJ2-4; 7 positions agree with TRBD1. The germline CDR1 and CDR2 sequences are SNHLY and FYNNEI. V shed 2 bases, J shed 0 bases, and the junction held 13 bases outside the gene matches. The CDR3 is made up of 19 amino acids. The CDR3 region is CASSERLGTAVLAKNIQYF. For the CDR3, the DNA is TGTGCCAGCAGTGAAAGGCTCGGGACAGCCGTACTAGCCAAAAACATTCAGTACTTC.

This clonotype came up once. The gene calls are TRBV6-2 or TRBV6-3 and TRBJ2-7; D may be TRBD1 (6 bases). V was pared by 4 bases and J by 0 bases, with 10 bases between. Germline CDR1 and CDR2: MNHEY and SVGEGT. The CDR3 runs 14 residues. The CDR3 nucleotides read TGTGCCAGCAGTTCCTGGACAGACTCCTACGAGCAGTACTTC. It specifies CASSSWTDSYEQYF.

The V call is TRBV4-2, the J call TRBJ2-3; TRBD2 matches 12 bases. Germline V gene sequence: CDR1 LGHNA, CDR2 YNFKEQ. V gave up 0 bases and J gave up 4 bases; unmatched junction bases: 11. The CDR3 sequence is 19 residues long. The CDR3 loop is CASSQDNRAGLAGADTQYF. CDR3 coding DNA: TGTGCCAGCAGCCAAGATAATAGGGCGGGACTAGCGGGCGCAGATACGCAGTATTTT.

The chain has TRBV10-3 and TRBJ2-1; D is possibly TRBD1 or TRBD2 (6 bases each). The CDR3 spans 13 residues. V lost 3 bases and J 8 bases, leaving 11 bases between the germline ends. Germline assignment: CDR1 ENHRY and CDR2 SYGVKD. The chain's CDR3 is CAISDFGGYEQFF. CDR3 sequence (DNA): TGTGCCATCAGTGACTTCGGGGGCTATGAGCAGTTCTTC.

This chain uses TRBV29-1 with TRBJ1-2; D is perhaps TRBD1 (5 bases). V lost 6 bases, J lost 4 bases, and 9 bases lay in between. The CDR3 sequence is 11 residues long. CDR1 and CDR2 from the germline V gene are SQVTM and ANQGSEA. The CDR3, as DNA: TGCAGCGTGGGGGACGGCTATGGCTACACCTTC. This sequence encodes CSVGDGYGYTF.

This clonotype has a single count. The chain combines TRBV12-3 or TRBV12-4 with TRBJ2-5, with 9 bases identical to TRBD2. The CDR3 runs 16 residues. Losses at the gene ends were 3 bases for V and 2 bases for J; bases not matched to a gene: 7. The CDR3 sequence: CASSLYSGSQQETQYF. CDR3 in DNA: TGTGCCAGCAGTTTGTATAGCGGGAGTCAGCAAGAGACCCAGTACTTC.

The rearrangement uses TRBV5-1 and TRBJ2-3, with a tentative D call TRBD2 (5 bases). The V end lost 0 bases, the J end lost 0 bases, and 11 bases lay between the germline ends. Germline CDR1 reads SGHRS; CDR2 reads YFSETQ. The CDR3 is made up of 16 amino acids. CDR3 in DNA: TGCGCCAGCAGCTTGGGGGAGCTGGCTAGCACAGATACGCAGTATTTT. Its translation: CASSLGELASTDTQYF.

This clonotype was detected only a few times. The J gene is TRBJ1-2, the V gene TRBV6-5; 7 bases fit TRBD1. Germline V gene sequence: CDR1 MNHEY, CDR2 SVGAGI. The CDR3 sequence is 16 residues long. With V trimmed by 0 bases and J by 2 bases, 6 bases remained unmatched. This CDR3 is CASSYSRHRGNYGYTF. DNA for the CDR3: TGTGCCAGCAGTTACTCGAGGCACAGGGGAAACTATGGCTACACCTTC.

The V gene is TRBV11-2, the J gene TRBJ1-1; tentative D call: TRBD1 (6 bases). The CDR3 runs 14 residues. Trimming pared 5 bases from V and 3 bases from J, leaving 13 bases between. CDR1 SGHAT and CDR2 FQNNGV come from the germline V gene. CDR3 amino acids: CASSRRGVYTEAFF. The CDR3 DNA follows: TGTGCCAGCAGCCGGAGGGGGGTGTACACTGAAGCTTTCTTT.

This clonotype came up a few times. V and J are TRBV20-1 and TRBJ1-2; TRBD1 agrees at 7 bases. The V gene end was trimmed by 5 bases and the J gene end by 8 bases; junction bases not matched to a gene: 5. The CDR3 has 11 amino acids. From germline, CDR1 is DFQATT and CDR2 SNEGSKA (reference sequence). The CDR3 nucleotides are TGCAGTGCTTTACAGGGGATCGGCTACACCTTC. Encoded protein: CSALQGIGYTF.

A single count supports this clonotype. The chain joins TRBV4-1 to TRBJ2-1, with no clear D. The CDR3 contains 14 residues. V was cut by 4 bases and J by 5 bases, with 12 bases left in between. Germline V gives CDR1 MGHRA, CDR2 YSYEKL. The DNA of the CDR3 is TGCGCCAGCAGCCCTCCTTCCGTACACAATGAGCAGTTCTTC. Residues: CASSPPSVHNEQFF.

There are many counts of this clonotype. Germline is not matched at one junction end, which may reflect a read error. The chain uses TRBV12-3 or TRBV12-4 and TRBJ2-1, with 7 bases that match TRBD1. This CDR3 has 14 residues. Here the CDR3 reads CASSLGTAYNEQFF. CDR3 nucleotide sequence: TGCGCCAGCAGCTTAGGGACAGCTTACAATGAGCAGTTCTTC.

This chain links TRBV9 with TRBJ2-1; 10 bases are shared with TRBD2. CDR1 is SGDLS and CDR2 is YYNGEE in the germline V gene. The CDR3 loop spans 18 amino acids. V lost 0 bases to trimming and J lost 0 bases; unmatched junction nucleotides: 6. In DNA, the CDR3 is TGTGCCAGCAGCGTAGCACTAGCGGGGCCCCGCTCCTACAATGAGCAGTTCTTC. This translates into CASSVALAGPRSYNEQFF.

This clonotype was seen more than once but under ten times. The chain employs TRBV28 and TRBJ2-1, with D possibly matching TRBD2 (6 bases). Germline CDR1 and CDR2: MDHEN and SYDVKM. V was clipped by 2 bases and J by 8 bases, with 10 bases between them. The CDR3 has 13 residues. In DNA form, the CDR3 reads TGTGCCAGCAGTTTACGCACTAGCTATGAGCAGTTCTTC. This gives the protein CASSLRTSYEQFF.

V gene TRBV29-1 combines with J gene TRBJ1-2, with D unclear. Germline V lookup: CDR1 SQVTM, CDR2 ANQGSEA. CDR3 size: 13 residues. Trimming shortened V by 1 base and J by 2 bases, and 8 bases separated the two germline ends. The CDR3 sequence is CSVEGSYNYGYTF. CDR3 coding DNA: TGCAGCGTTGAAGGGTCTTACAACTATGGCTACACCTTC.

J is TRBJ2-7 and V is TRBV4-1; the match to TRBD1 covers 10 bases. Germline CDR1 is MGHRA and CDR2 is YSYEKL. The ends lost 4 bases at V and 2 bases at J; junction bases unmatched: 8. The CDR3 loop spans 16 amino acids. Here the CDR3 reads CASSPTGQGLPYEQYF. The CDR3 nucleotides read TGCGCCAGCAGCCCCACGGGACAGGGGTTACCCTACGAGCAGTACTTC.

V gene TRBV7-9 combines with J gene TRBJ2-5, with 7 bases that match TRBD1. CDR3 length: 15 amino acids. Germline V CDR1 and CDR2: SEHNR, FQNEAQ (reference sequence). The trim removed 5 bases at V and 3 bases at J, leaving 9 bases unmatched. The CDR3: CASSERTGREETQYF. The DNA of the CDR3 is TGTGCCAGCAGCGAGCGGACAGGCAGGGAAGAGACCCAGTACTTC.

The V gene is TRBV7-2, the J gene TRBJ2-1; 8 bases line up with TRBD2. The CDR3 has 16 residues. V was pared by 4 bases and J by 11 bases, with 16 bases of the junction left unmatched. Germline CDR1 and CDR2: SGHTA and FQGNSA. The CDR3: CASSSVSPGGPMKQFF. The CDR3 nucleotides read TGTGCCAGCAGCTCGGTGAGTCCGGGAGGGCCAATGAAGCAGTTCTTC. Combining the CDR3 with reference TRBV7-2 and TRBJ2-1 gives the whole variable domain GAGVSQSPSNKVTEKGKDVELRCDPISGHTALYWYRQSLGQGLEFLIYFQGNSAPDKSGLPSDRFSAERTGGSVSTLTIQRTQQEDSAVYLCASSSVSPGGPMKQFFGPGTRLTVL.

This clonotype was counted only a few times. This chain joins TRBV7-9 and TRBJ2-5; 14 nucleotides line up with TRBD2. This CDR3 has 16 residues. Per the germline V gene, CDR1 is SEHNR and CDR2 is FQNEAQ (reference sequence). J was trimmed by 4 bases and V by 5 bases; bases with no gene match: 6. CDR3 sequence reads: CASSNPGLAGVETQYF. For the CDR3, the DNA is TGTGCCAGCAGCAATCCGGGACTAGCGGGAGTAGAGACCCAGTACTTC.

V usage is TRBV3-1 and J usage is TRBJ2-1; 8 nucleotides agree with TRBD1. Germline V gives CDR1 LGHDT, CDR2 YNNKEL (reference sequence). Germline trimming cut 1 base from V and 13 bases from J; bases unmatched to any gene: 15. The CDR3 consists of 16 residues. CDR3 nucleotides: TGTGCCAGCAGCCAAGTCGTAGTTACTAGCAGGGGGCCACAGTTCTTC. Its translation is CASSQVVVTSRGPQFF.

This chain links TRBV20-1 with TRBJ2-5, with D maybe TRBD2 (5 bases). The CDR3 runs to 13 residues. Germline CDR1 and CDR2: DFQATT and SNEGSKA (reference sequence). Deletions cut 4 bases from V and 4 bases from J, with 13 bases between. The CDR3 coding sequence is TGCAGTGCTACCCAGCGGAGAGGAGAGACCCAGTACTTC. This codes for CSATQRRGETQYF.